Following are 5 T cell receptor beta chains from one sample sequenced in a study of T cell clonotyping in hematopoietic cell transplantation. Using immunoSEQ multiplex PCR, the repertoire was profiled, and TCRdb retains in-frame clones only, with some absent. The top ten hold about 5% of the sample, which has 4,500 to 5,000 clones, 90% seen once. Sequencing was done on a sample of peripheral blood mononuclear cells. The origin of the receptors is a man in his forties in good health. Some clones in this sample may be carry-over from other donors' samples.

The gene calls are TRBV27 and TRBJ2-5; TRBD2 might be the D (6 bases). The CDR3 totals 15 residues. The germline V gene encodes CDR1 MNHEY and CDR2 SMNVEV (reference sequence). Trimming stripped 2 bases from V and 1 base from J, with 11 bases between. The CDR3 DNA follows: TGTGCCAGCAGTTTAGCCCCGGGAGCCCAAGAGACCCAGTACTTC. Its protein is CASSLAPGAQETQYF.

CDR3 DNA: TGTGCCAGCAGCCCCTCCGCTCAGAACACTGAAGCTTTCTTT. Translating it yields CASSPSAQNTEAFF. This sequence joins TRBV9 and TRBJ1-1; no reliable D call. The V and J ends lost 4 bases and 1 base respectively, with 11 bases between them. Germline V gives CDR1 SGDLS, CDR2 YYNGEE. The CDR3 sequence is 14 residues long.

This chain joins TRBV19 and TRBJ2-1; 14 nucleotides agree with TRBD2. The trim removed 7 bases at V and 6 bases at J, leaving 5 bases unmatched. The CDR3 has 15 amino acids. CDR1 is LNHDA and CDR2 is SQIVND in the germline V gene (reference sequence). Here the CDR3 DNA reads TGTGCCAGTACCCCGACTAGCGGGGGGGTCAATGAGCAGTTCTTC. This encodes CASTPTSGGVNEQFF.

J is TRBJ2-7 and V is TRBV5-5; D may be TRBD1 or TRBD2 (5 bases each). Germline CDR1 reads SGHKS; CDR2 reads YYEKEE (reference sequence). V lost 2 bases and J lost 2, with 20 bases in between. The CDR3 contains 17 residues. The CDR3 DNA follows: TGTGCCAGCAGCTTCCCGCCGCCGGGCCTGGGACCCTACGAGCAGTACTTC. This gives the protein CASSFPPPGLGPYEQYF.

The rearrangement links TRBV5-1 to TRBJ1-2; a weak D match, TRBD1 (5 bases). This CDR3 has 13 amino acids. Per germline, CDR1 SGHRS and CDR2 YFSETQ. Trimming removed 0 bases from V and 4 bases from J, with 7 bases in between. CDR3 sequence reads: CASSLEGSYGYTF. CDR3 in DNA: TGCGCCAGCAGCTTGGAGGGGAGCTATGGCTACACCTTC.